The 26 T cell receptor beta chains below all came from one sample that was sequenced in a study of beta chain features in type 1 diabetes. The study reverse transcribed the entire isolated RNA, so it sequenced expressed TCRB transcripts. Sequenced by immunoSEQ multiplex PCR; TCRdb stores in-frame clones only, minus some. The sample holds about 150,000 clones, approximately 7.8% seen once. Study results and limitations: Shorter TCRB CDR3s, moderately but significantly so, marked every one of the four CD4+ subsets in Type 1 diabetes patients.

These receptors have no known antigen. The specimen was central memory CD4+ T cells from blood. The receptors derive from a woman in her 40s with type 1 diabetes.

V is TRBV19 and J is TRBJ2-3; D possibly corresponds to TRBD1 (6 bases). This CDR3 is built from 15 residues. Germline CDR1 and CDR2: LNHDA and SQIVND (reference sequence). V was shortened by 5 bases and J by 3 bases, with 15 bases between the two germline ends. This chain's CDR3 is CASSGGETVTDTQYF. The CDR3 region has the DNA TGTGCCAGTAGTGGGGGCGAAACAGTTACAGATACGCAGTATTTT.

This clone has ten or more counts. V usage is TRBV28 and J usage is TRBJ1-3; D not certain. V dropped 5 bases and J dropped 0 bases, with 14 bases sitting between them. The CDR3 extends over 16 amino acids. The germline V gene has CDR1 MDHEN and CDR2 SYDVKM. The CDR3 loop reads CASSPPGRLSGNTIYF. In DNA, the CDR3 is TGTGCCAGCAGTCCCCCGGGTCGGCTCTCTGGAAACACCATATATTTT.

This chain joins TRBV29-1 and TRBJ2-7, with 9 nucleotides matching TRBD1. Per germline, CDR1 SQVTM and CDR2 ANQGSEA. This CDR3 is 13 amino acids long. The trim removed 4 bases at V and 7 bases at J, leaving 8 bases unmatched. DNA for the CDR3: TGCAGCGTTGCGGGACAGGGCCAGAGGGAGCAGTACTTC. Its translation: CSVAGQGQREQYF.

This clone has at least ten counts. CDR3 loop: CAWSVSSGYGYTF. The CDR3 bases are TGTGCCTGGAGTGTGAGTTCCGGCTATGGCTACACCTTC. V and J are TRBV30 and TRBJ1-2; unclear D gene. CDR1 and CDR2 (germline): GTSNPN, SVGIG (reference sequence). CDR3 length: 13 amino acids. The V end was cut by 0 bases, the J end by 4 bases, with 9 bases between. The full variable domain, in which reference TRBV30 and TRBJ1-2 provide the parts outside the CDR3, is SQTIHQWPATLVQPVGSPLSLECTVEGTSNPNLYWYRQAAGRGLQLLFYSVGIGQISSEVPQNLSASRPQDRQFILSSKKLLLSDSGFYLCAWSVSSGYGYTFGSGTRLTVV.

This chain uses TRBV2 with TRBJ2-7; D call uncertain. V was clipped by 7 bases and J by 3 bases, with 13 bases between them. CDR1 and CDR2 from the germline V gene are SNHLY and FYNNEI. CDR3 length: 13 amino acids. The DNA of the CDR3 is TGTGCCAGCAAAGTCTACGAATACTACGAGCAGTACTTC. It translates to CASKVYEYYEQYF.

The V call is TRBV11-1, the J call TRBJ1-2; weak D call: TRBD1 (6 bases). V was cut by 4 bases and J by 4 bases, with 13 bases left in between. This CDR3 spans 14 amino acids. Germline values: CDR1 SGHAT, CDR2 FQDESV (reference sequence). CDR3 protein: CASSSNRAGYGYTF. CDR3 coding DNA: TGTGCCAGCAGCTCAAACAGGGCAGGCTATGGCTACACCTTC.

This clone was seen a few times. The chain uses TRBV7-2 and TRBJ1-5, with D uncertain. This CDR3 contains 15 residues. CDR1 and CDR2 (germline): SGHTA, FQGNSA. Trimming cost V 2 bases and J 2 bases, with 10 bases left between them. The DNA for the CDR3 is TGTGCCAGCAGCTTACGGCAGGAGGGCAATCAGCCCCAGCATTTT. Encoded protein: CASSLRQEGNQPQHF.

The chain links TRBV7-4 to TRBJ2-2; the match to TRBD1 covers 7 bases. Germline CDR1 reads SGHVT; CDR2 reads SQSDAQ. With V trimmed by 5 bases and J by 3 bases, 6 bases remained unmatched. The CDR3 has 15 residues. CDR3 in DNA: TGTGCCAGCAGCCTTGACAGGGTACACACCGGGGAGCTGTTTTTT. It codes for CASSLDRVHTGELFF. Full variable domain (missing parts from reference TRBV7-4 and TRBJ2-2): GAGVSQSPRYKVAKRGRDVALRCDSISGHVTLYWYRQTLGQGSEVLTYSQSDAQRDKSGRPSGRFSAERPERSVSTLKIQRTEQGDSAVYLCASSLDRVHTGELFFGEGSRLTVL.

There are a few counts of this clone. This sequence joins TRBV7-3 and TRBJ2-7, with TRBD1 identical over 9 bases. The germline gives CDR1 SGHTA, CDR2 FQGTGA. This CDR3 is built from 15 residues. After removal of 5 bases from V and 5 bases from J, the junction contained 10 bases not matched to a gene. The chain's CDR3 is CASSPTRDRADEQYF. In nucleotides, the CDR3 is TGTGCCAGCAGCCCAACCCGGGACAGGGCGGACGAGCAGTACTTC.

This clone has just a few counts. The CDR3 loop is CASSIDGRSGTDTQYF. DNA for the CDR3: TGTGCCAGTAGTATAGACGGGAGGAGCGGCACAGATACGCAGTATTTT. The chain carries TRBV19 and TRBJ2-3; 7 nucleotides line up with TRBD2. From germline, CDR1 is LNHDA and CDR2 SQIVND (reference sequence). Germline trimming cut 0 bases from V and 1 base from J; bases unmatched to any gene: 4. This CDR3 is 16 amino acids long.

This rearrangement joins TRBV27 to TRBJ2-1; 10 nucleotides match TRBD2. J was trimmed by 9 bases and V by 1 base; bases with no gene match: 9. Germline CDR1 and CDR2: MNHEY and SMNVEV (reference sequence). This CDR3 spans 16 amino acids. CDR3: CASSLFPAGGPVEQFF. The CDR3 DNA is TGTGCCAGCAGTTTATTTCCAGCGGGAGGGCCGGTTGAGCAGTTCTTC.

J is TRBJ1-2 and V is TRBV7-9, with D unresolved. Germline CDR1 SEHNR, CDR2 FQNEAQ (reference sequence). This CDR3 is 17 amino acids long. Trimming removed 5 bases from V and 6 bases from J, with 25 bases in between. The CDR3 reads CASSTQPGGNSPNGYTF. The CDR3 region has the DNA TGTGCCAGCAGCACACAACCAGGCGGGAATTCTCCAAATGGCTACACCTTC.

The chain links TRBV6-5 to TRBJ2-7; possibly TRBD1 for D (5 bases). Trimming left V 6 bases short and J 2 bases short, with 8 bases between. This CDR3 is built from 12 residues. CDR1 and CDR2 from the germline V gene are MNHEY and SVGAGI. CDR3 in amino acids: CASSSTAYEQYF. CDR3 in DNA: TGTGCCAGCAGCTCGACAGCCTACGAGCAGTACTTC.

This clone was counted a few times. V gene TRBV30 combines with J gene TRBJ1-2, with a tentative D call TRBD1 (5 bases). V dropped 3 bases and J dropped 8 bases, with 13 bases sitting between them. This CDR3 has 12 amino acids. Germline V gene sequence: CDR1 GTSNPN, CDR2 SVGIG (reference sequence). CDR3 coding DNA: TGTGCCTGGAGAGAAGGGGCTCGAGGCTACACCTTC. Protein: CAWREGARGYTF.

The chain couples TRBV9 to TRBJ2-6; 8 bases align to TRBD1. J was trimmed by 0 bases and V by 4 bases; bases with no gene match: 9. The germline CDR1 and CDR2 sequences are SGDLS and YYNGEE. CDR3 length: 18 residues. This CDR3 reads CASSPRTGTISGANVLTF. In DNA, the CDR3 is TGTGCCAGCAGCCCCCGGACAGGGACGATCTCTGGGGCCAACGTCCTGACTTTC. The whole variable domain, filled in from reference TRBV9 and TRBJ2-6, reads DSGVTQTPKHLITATGQRVTLRCSPRSGDLSVYWYQQSLDQGLQFLIQYYNGEERAKGNILERFSAQQFPDLHSELNLSSLELGDSALYFCASSPRTGTISGANVLTFGAGSRLTVL.

The rearrangement uses TRBV14 and TRBJ2-7, with TRBD1 matching 7 bases. CDR3 length: 16 residues. Germline-derived CDR1 and CDR2 are SGHDN and FVKESK. With V trimmed by 4 bases and J by 2 bases, 11 bases remained unmatched. CDR3 residues: CASSPLRGQDTYEQYF. CDR3 nucleotides: TGTGCCAGCAGCCCTCTAAGAGGACAGGATACCTACGAGCAGTACTTC.

The table lists this clone with many counts. The rearrangement joins TRBV2 to TRBJ2-7; D perhaps matches TRBD1 (6 bases). The CDR3 covers 14 residues. The V end was cut by 1 base, the J end by 5 bases, with 12 bases between. Germline CDR1 SNHLY, CDR2 FYNNEI. CDR3 sequence (DNA): TGTGCCAGCAGTGAAGACAGGGTCGGCAACGAGCAGTACTTC. It translates to CASSEDRVGNEQYF.

In its sample, this clone was seen a few times. The chain is built from TRBV15 and TRBJ1-5; D gene unclear. V dropped 3 bases and J dropped 7 bases, with 10 bases sitting between them. Germline CDR1 LNHNV, CDR2 YYDKDF (reference sequence). CDR3 length equals 13 residues. CDR3 DNA: TGTGCCACCAGCAGCGCGACGGGGCAGCCCCAGCATTTT. Its translation is CATSSATGQPQHF.

In this sample, this clone turned up a few times. Additional DNA sequences in this sample encode the identical CDR3. V gene TRBV29-1 combines with J gene TRBJ2-2; 14 positions agree with TRBD2. J was trimmed by 1 base and V by 4 bases; bases with no gene match: 5. In germline, CDR1 is SQVTM, CDR2 ANQGSEA. This CDR3 is 17 amino acids long. The CDR3 reads CSVAGLAGALNTGELFF. CDR3 in DNA: TGCAGCGTTGCGGGACTAGCGGGGGCCTTGAACACCGGGGAGCTGTTTTTT.

This clone was observed a few times. In the same sample, other DNA sequences code for this CDR3. Here the CDR3 reads CASSSGQGREQYF. In nucleotides, the CDR3 is TGTGCCAGCAGCTCGGGACAGGGGCGGGAGCAGTACTTC. This chain uses TRBV7-3 with TRBJ2-7; TRBD1 aligns across 10 bases. Germline CDR1 and CDR2: SGHTA and FQGTGA. Trimming cost V 4 bases and J 7 bases; bases outside gene matches: 4. The CDR3 extends over 13 amino acids.

This chain links TRBV7-2 with TRBJ2-1; 7 bases match TRBD2. The germline gives CDR1 SGHTA, CDR2 FQGNSA. This CDR3 comprises 18 residues. With 1 base clipped from V and 0 bases from J, the junction kept 9 bases outside the gene matches. CDR3: CASSLGPSWEGSYNEQFF. CDR3 coding DNA: TGTGCCAGCAGCTTAGGCCCGTCGTGGGAGGGCTCCTACAATGAGCAGTTCTTC.

This clone has a handful of counts. The DNA of the CDR3 is TGTGCCAGCAGCGAATCCGGGGGGGGGAACTATGGCTACACCTTC. Amino acid sequence: CASSESGGGNYGYTF. The V gene is TRBV28, the J gene TRBJ1-2; maybe TRBD1 (5 bases). The germline gives CDR1 MDHEN, CDR2 SYDVKM. The V end was cut by 6 bases, the J end by 2 bases, with 16 bases between. This CDR3 is 15 amino acids long.

J is TRBJ2-7 and V is TRBV9; perhaps TRBD2 as D (6 bases). The ends were cut back, 0 bases at V and 4 bases at J, with 11 bases in the middle. CDR1 and CDR2 from the germline V gene are SGDLS and YYNGEE. CDR3 size: 14 residues. The DNA of the CDR3 is TGTGCCAGCAGCGTAGGTGGAGGGGAATACGAGCAGTACTTC. Translating it yields CASSVGGGEYEQYF.

This clone was observed a handful of times. V is TRBV5-1 and J is TRBJ2-1; D perhaps matches TRBD1 (7 bases). Deletions cut 4 bases from V and 9 bases from J, with 17 bases between. The germline V gene has CDR1 SGHRS and CDR2 YFSETQ. The CDR3 has 14 residues. This CDR3 reads CASSILDREAEQFF. CDR3 DNA: TGCGCCAGCAGCATACTCGACAGGGAGGCTGAGCAGTTCTTC.

This clone has just a few counts. The J gene is TRBJ1-6, the V gene TRBV14; no reliable D call. V was pared by 1 base and J by 13 bases, with 14 bases between. Germline loops: CDR1 SGHDN, CDR2 FVKESK. The CDR3 extends over 14 amino acids. The CDR3 sequence is CASSQGPPPGPLHF. The CDR3 nucleotides read TGTGCCAGCAGCCAAGGTCCCCCTCCCGGGCCCCTCCACTTT.

This clone was seen many times. The chain recombines TRBV9 with TRBJ2-1; the match to TRBD1 covers 9 bases. In germline, CDR1 is SGDLS, CDR2 YYNGEE. There are 19 residues in the CDR3. The ends lost 5 bases at V and 0 bases at J; junction bases unmatched: 15. In DNA form, the CDR3 reads TGTGCCAGCAGTGACCGACCGGGACAGGGAAAAAACTCCTACAATGAGCAGTTCTTC. It translates to CASSDRPGQGKNSYNEQFF.